Described below is a single TCR beta chain sequence and its context. The antigen remains unidentified. The junction differs from germline at one of its ends, possibly a read error. The sample contains more than one DNA sequence encoding this CDR3. This CDR3 has 14 residues. Germline V CDR1 and CDR2: SEHNR, FQNEAQ (reference sequence). Researchers ran the PCR with 60 Vbeta and 13 Jbeta primers. Libraries were prepared by immunoSEQ multiplex PCR; TCRdb keeps only in-frame clonotypes and omits some of them. The table has about 160,000 clones, roughly 76% seen once. This entry belongs to a study of cytomegalovirus exposure and HLA in healthy donors. For the study at large: From around 180 million T cells, an earlier analysis saw approximately 110 million unique TCR beta sequences. Study outcomes and limitations: Later work associated 16,951 TCR beta sequences with HLA alleles at 0.05 false discovery rate. DRB1 showed the most TCR associations and HLA-C the fewest in a later analysis, as rates varied by HLA locus.

The specimen was PBMCs. This clonotype was sampled from a woman between 45 and 60 years old in good health and CMV-seronegative. This chain uses TRBV7-9 with TRBJ1-5, with 7 bases matching TRBD1. CDR3 in DNA: TGTGCCAGCAGCTTAGGACAGGGCAACCAGCCCCAGCATTTT. It codes for CASSLGQGNQPQHF.